One T cell receptor (beta chain) is described in this entry. V was cut by 4 bases and J by 5 bases, with 7 bases left in between. This CDR3 contains 12 residues. Germline V gives CDR1 SGDLS, CDR2 YYNGEE. This entry belongs to a study of blood T cell repertoires in COVID-19. Study-level background: In each case, the material was cDNA or gDNA derived from T cells, B-cell-depleted T cells, or PBMCs.

Sequencing was performed with immunoSEQ multiplex PCR; in TCRdb, only in-frame clones are kept and a portion is missing. This table holds about 27,000 clones, roughly 90% found once. The J gene is TRBJ2-1, the V gene TRBV9; D ambiguous. The sample comprised peripheral blood. The source is a human donor with active COVID-19. The donor label of this sample is uncertain. The CDR3: CASSPPDNEQFF. CDR3 DNA sequence: TGTGCCAGCAGCCCCCCCGACAATGAGCAGTTCTTC.